A single sample is the source of the 19 T cell receptor beta chains below, sequenced in a study of T-cell reconstitution after alpha-beta-depleted transplantation in children. During its preparation, the TCRbeta library received unique molecular identifiers. TCRdb re-derived calls from the PCR reads in MiXCR, one entry per CDR3 protein. The data contain 95,000 to 120,000 distinct CDR3 sequences, 5% to 7% of them singletons. Sample: PBMCs, mostly from graft donor cells, taken 360 days after TCRalphabeta/CD19-depleted stem cell transplant. These receptors were collected from a male patient aged 2 to 10 who had a stem cell transplant for acute lymphoblastic leukemia, so the T cells may come from the graft donor.

In its sample, this clonotype was seen many times. The chain combines TRBV12-3 or TRBV12-4 with TRBJ2-2; D call uncertain. The CDR3 totals 13 residues. V was clipped by 5 bases and J by 0 bases, with 4 bases between them. DNA of the CDR3: TGTGCCAGCAGTGCCCCGAACACCGGGGAGCTGTTTTTT. Encoded protein: CASSAPNTGELFF.

This clonotype came up a few times. The chain joins TRBV6-1 to TRBJ1-5; a weak D match, TRBD1 (5 bases). The CDR3 covers 14 residues. V gave up 7 bases and J gave up 4 bases, with 14 bases separating them. Germline CDR1 MNHNS, CDR2 SASEGT. The CDR3 loop is CASNPGAGNQPQHF. In DNA form, the CDR3 reads TGTGCCAGCAACCCCGGGGCTGGGAATCAGCCCCAGCATTTT.

A few counts support this clonotype. The chain has TRBV5-1 and TRBJ2-1; 7 bases map to TRBD2. Germline loops: CDR1 SGHRS, CDR2 YFSETQ. The CDR3 is made up of 14 amino acids. The ends lost 3 bases at V and 9 bases at J; junction bases unmatched: 9. Here the CDR3 DNA reads TGCGCCAGCAGCTCCCGGGACTACTCTTCTGAGCAGTTCTTC. Translated: CASSSRDYSSEQFF.

The sample holds many counts of this clonotype. The rearrangement joins TRBV28 to TRBJ2-1, with 10 positions matching TRBD2. CDR1 and CDR2 (germline): MDHEN, SYDVKM. This CDR3 has 16 residues. V lost 1 base to trimming and J lost 4 bases; unmatched junction nucleotides: 4. CDR3 DNA: TGTGCCAGCAGTTTATACCCTAGCGGGGGTTACAATGAGCAGTTCTTC. It codes for CASSLYPSGGYNEQFF.

There are many counts of this clonotype. The J gene is TRBJ2-3, the V gene TRBV12-3 or TRBV12-4; a weak D match, TRBD2 (5 bases). This CDR3 has 14 amino acids. Trimming stripped 2 bases from V and 1 base from J, with 7 bases between. The CDR3 loop is CASSLLARTDTQYF. CDR3 coding DNA: TGTGCCAGCAGTTTACTAGCCCGCACAGATACGCAGTATTTT.

This clonotype was observed many times. The chain combines TRBV28 with TRBJ2-7; 7 positions agree with TRBD1. In germline, CDR1 is MDHEN, CDR2 SYDVKM. With V trimmed by 9 bases and J by 6 bases, 8 bases remained unmatched. The CDR3 is 12 residues long. This CDR3 reads CASLQGIGEQYF. The CDR3 bases are TGTGCCAGTCTACAGGGGATCGGCGAGCAGTACTTC.

This clonotype occurred many times. V is TRBV24-1 and J is TRBJ2-2, with D tentatively TRBD1 (5 bases). The CDR3 runs to 14 residues. With 9 bases removed from V and 1 base from J, the gap between germline ends came to 11 bases. Germline lookup yields CDR1 KGHDR and CDR2 SFDVKD. The CDR3 sequence: CATGWGLNTGELFF. CDR3 DNA sequence: TGTGCCACCGGGTGGGGCTTGAACACCGGGGAGCTGTTTTTT.

This clonotype was recorded at least ten times. The chain employs TRBV4-2 and TRBJ2-1; D not certain. Looked up from germline, CDR1 is LGHNA and CDR2 is YNFKEQ. CDR3 length equals 17 residues. The V end lost 3 bases, the J end lost 0 bases, and 15 bases lay between the germline ends. This chain's CDR3 is CASSHTPARSSYNEQFF. In DNA, the CDR3 is TGTGCCAGCAGCCACACCCCCGCGCGGAGCTCCTACAATGAGCAGTTCTTC.

In its sample, this clonotype was seen a few times. The genes are TRBV5-6 and TRBJ2-1; the match to TRBD2 covers 9 bases. Germline V gene data show CDR1 as SGHDT and CDR2 as YYEEEE. The CDR3 is 17 amino acids. The trim removed 5 bases at V and 0 bases at J, leaving 9 bases unmatched. This CDR3 reads CASSTNLAGSSYNEQFF. The CDR3 coding sequence is TGTGCCAGCAGTACGAACCTAGCGGGAAGCTCCTACAATGAGCAGTTCTTC.

This clonotype has a count of ten or more. The chain combines TRBV4-3 with TRBJ2-7; 9 positions match TRBD1. This CDR3 region has 16 residues. The V gene's germline CDR1 is LGHNA and CDR2 YSLEER. The trim removed 0 bases at V and 1 base at J, leaving 4 bases unmatched. CDR3 sequence reads: CASSQESGTGSYEQYF. The CDR3 coding sequence is TGCGCCAGCAGCCAAGAGAGCGGGACAGGGTCCTACGAGCAGTACTTC.

This clonotype was counted only a few times. V gene TRBV4-3 combines with J gene TRBJ2-3; D remains unclear. The CDR3 spans 15 residues. CDR1 and CDR2 (germline): LGHNA, YSLEER. V was clipped by 0 bases and J by 3 bases, with 10 bases between them. CDR3 coding DNA: TGCGCCAGCAGCCAAGAAACCGAGAAAACAGATACGCAGTATTTT. Protein product: CASSQETEKTDTQYF.

The chain joins TRBV27 to TRBJ1-4, with a possible D match to TRBD1 (5 bases). CDR3 length equals 12 residues. Trimming shortened V by 2 bases and J by 10 bases, and 8 bases separated the two germline ends. CDR1 and CDR2 (germline): MNHEY, SMNVEV (reference sequence). CDR3 nucleotides: TGTGCCAGCAGTTTAGGGAGGGGAAAACTGTTTTTT. This translates into CASSLGRGKLFF. The full variable domain, in which reference TRBV27 and TRBJ1-4 provide the parts outside the CDR3, is EAQVTQNPRYLITVTGKKLTVTCSQNMNHEYMSWYRQDPGLGLRQIYYSMNVEVTDKGDVPEGYKVSRKEKRNFPLILESPSPNQTSLYFCASSLGRGKLFFGSGTQLSVL.

This clonotype was found a few times. The chain joins TRBV11-3 to TRBJ2-3; 12 nucleotides align to TRBD2. The V gene's germline CDR1 is SGHNT and CDR2 YENEEA. V lost 5 bases and J lost 2; bases outside the gene matches: 5. The CDR3 covers 16 residues. CDR3 coding DNA: TGTGCCAGCAGCCACGGACTAGCGGGACCCACAGATACGCAGTATTTT. Translating gives CASSHGLAGPTDTQYF.

The rearrangement joins TRBV28 to TRBJ1-2; D not certain. The V gene's germline CDR1 is MDHEN and CDR2 SYDVKM. The CDR3 loop spans 12 amino acids. The V gene lost 4 bases and the J gene lost 8 bases, with 11 bases spanning the gap. Written as DNA, the CDR3 is TGTGCCAGCAGTTCTGGTTACGGCGGCTACACCTTC. Its protein is CASSSGYGGYTF.

Only a few counts were recorded for this clonotype. The V call is TRBV11-1, the J call TRBJ2-1; 8 bases line up with TRBD2. From germline, CDR1 is SGHAT and CDR2 FQDESV (reference sequence). J lost 5 bases, V lost 9 bases, and 21 bases had no gene match. This CDR3 comprises 18 residues. This chain's CDR3 is CASSQARSGSGWDNEQFF. CDR3 bases: TGTGCCAGTTCTCAAGCCAGAAGCGGGAGCGGCTGGGACAATGAGCAGTTCTTC.

This clonotype was detected ten times or more. The chain uses TRBV5-5 and TRBJ1-5; D is unclear. V dropped 2 bases and J dropped 3 bases, with 15 bases sitting between them. Germline-derived CDR1 and CDR2 are SGHKS and YYEKEE (reference sequence). The CDR3 contains 16 residues. CDR3 sequence (DNA): TGTGCCAGCAGCTTATACATGTTAGAGGACAATCAGCCCCAGCATTTT. As protein: CASSLYMLEDNQPQHF. Complete variable domain (other parts from reference TRBV5-5 and TRBJ1-5): DAGVTQSPTHLIKTRGQQVTLRCSPISGHKSVSWYQQVLGQGPQFIFQYYEKEERGRGNFPDRFSARQFPNYSSELNVNALLLGDSALYLCASSLYMLEDNQPQHFGDGTRLSIL.

This clonotype came up many times. This sequence joins TRBV10-2 and TRBJ2-7; TRBD2 matches 7 bases. The germline CDR1 and CDR2 sequences are WSHSY and SAAADI. J lost 2 bases, V lost 8 bases, and 9 bases had no gene match. The CDR3 has 14 amino acids. CDR3 in DNA: TGCGCCAGCGGGGGGGGGGGATCACCCTACGAGCAGTACTTC. Encoded protein: CASGGGGSPYEQYF.

This clonotype was recorded at least ten times. The V and J genes are TRBV9 and TRBJ1-6, with 7 bases that match TRBD1. CDR1 and CDR2 from the germline V gene are SGDLS and YYNGEE. CDR3 size: 13 residues. Trimming took 3 bases from V and 9 from J; bases not matched to a gene: 3. The CDR3 here is CASSGGGRSPLHF. CDR3 DNA sequence: TGTGCCAGCAGCGGAGGGGGCCGTTCACCCCTCCACTTT.

The V gene is TRBV9, the J gene TRBJ1-5, with D possibly matching TRBD1 (5 bases). The CDR3 loop spans 15 amino acids. CDR1 and CDR2 from the germline V gene are SGDLS and YYNGEE. V dropped 2 bases and J dropped 3 bases, with 12 bases sitting between them. DNA of the CDR3: TGTGCCAGCAGCGTCTCGGCAGGGCCCAATCAGCCCCAGCATTTT. Amino acid sequence: CASSVSAGPNQPQHF. The variable domain in full, completed from reference TRBV9 and TRBJ1-5, reads DSGVTQTPKHLITATGQRVTLRCSPRSGDLSVYWYQQSLDQGLQFLIQYYNGEERAKGNILERFSAQQFPDLHSELNLSSLELGDSALYFCASSVSAGPNQPQHFGDGTRLSIL.